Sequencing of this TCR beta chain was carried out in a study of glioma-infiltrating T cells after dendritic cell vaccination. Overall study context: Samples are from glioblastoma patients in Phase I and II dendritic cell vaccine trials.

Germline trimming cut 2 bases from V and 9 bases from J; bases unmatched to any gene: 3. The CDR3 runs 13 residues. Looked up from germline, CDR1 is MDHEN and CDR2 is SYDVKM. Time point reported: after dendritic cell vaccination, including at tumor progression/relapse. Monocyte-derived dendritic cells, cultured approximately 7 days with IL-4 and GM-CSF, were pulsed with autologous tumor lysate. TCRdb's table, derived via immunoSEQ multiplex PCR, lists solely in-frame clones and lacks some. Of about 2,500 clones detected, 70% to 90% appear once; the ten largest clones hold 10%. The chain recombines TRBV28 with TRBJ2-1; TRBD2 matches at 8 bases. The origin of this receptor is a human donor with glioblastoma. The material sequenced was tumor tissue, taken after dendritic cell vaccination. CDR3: CASSLGTSGEQFF. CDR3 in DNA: TGTGCCAGCAGTTTAGGCACTAGCGGTGAGCAGTTCTTC.